The 9 T cell receptor beta chains given below trace back to one sample, sequenced in a study of vaccination and CD4 T cells after COVID-19. No antigen has been identified for these receptors. This sample's treatment: approximately nine-day PBMC culture with coronavirus spike peptide pools or control peptides (ViraFEST assay). Cultured CD4+ T cell DNA underwent sequencing with the Oncomine TCR Beta short-read assay. TCRdb analysed the PCR reads with MiXCR anew, one entry per CDR3 protein. The sample yields some 14,000 distinct CDR3 sequences, approximately 61% seen once. The sequencing sample was made of CD4+ T cells from blood, cultured in vitro. The receptors originated from a human donor who had recovered from COVID-19.

This clonotype is large by share. V usage is TRBV29-1 and J usage is TRBJ1-5; D call uncertain. Looked up from germline, CDR1 is SQVTM and CDR2 is ANQGSEA. The germline V and J ends were trimmed by 4 bases and 0 bases, with 10 bases remaining between them. The CDR3 runs 14 residues. The CDR3 DNA follows: TGCAGCGTTGTCTTTGGGGATAGCAATCAGCCCCAGCATTTT. Protein sequence: CSVVFGDSNQPQHF.

Only one count was recorded for this clonotype. The chain combines TRBV19 with TRBJ2-5; a weak D match, TRBD2 (6 bases). V was trimmed by 1 base and J by 4 bases, leaving 7 bases between them. The CDR3 has 13 residues. Per the germline V gene, CDR1 is LNHDA and CDR2 is SQIVND (reference sequence). The CDR3: CASSIAGVETQYF. The CDR3 DNA follows: TGTGCCAGTAGTATAGCGGGAGTAGAGACCCAGTACTTC.

This clonotype is judged large. The V gene is TRBV19, the J gene TRBJ2-2; TRBD2 matches at 8 bases. The ends lost 4 bases at V and 7 bases at J; junction bases unmatched: 5. Germline values: CDR1 LNHDA, CDR2 SQIVND (reference sequence). The CDR3 runs to 14 residues. CDR3 in DNA: TGTGCCAGTAGTACTCTAGCGGGCGGCGGGGAGCTGTTTTTT. This gives the protein CASSTLAGGGELFF.

V gene TRBV2 combines with J gene TRBJ1-5; D unclear. Germline V CDR1 and CDR2: SNHLY, FYNNEI. The CDR3 extends over 14 amino acids. V was cut by 4 bases and J by 4 bases, with 11 bases left in between. CDR3 sequence (DNA): TGTGCCAGCAGTGGAGTCTTTAGTAATCAGCCCCAGCATTTT. Its protein is CASSGVFSNQPQHF.

This clonotype is categorized as medium-sized. The V and J genes are TRBV5-1 and TRBJ2-5, with a possible D match to TRBD1 (7 bases). The CDR3 runs 15 residues. V lost 0 bases and J lost 2, with 11 bases in between. The germline V gene has CDR1 SGHRS and CDR2 YFSETQ. The CDR3 spells CASSLGGTEQETQYF. The CDR3 region has the DNA TGCGCCAGCAGCTTGGGCGGGACAGAGCAAGAGACCCAGTACTTC.

This chain links TRBV6-1 with TRBJ1-1; D is uncertain. Trimming removed 6 bases from V and 4 bases from J, with 15 bases in between. The CDR3 spans 14 residues. The germline V gene encodes CDR1 MNHNS and CDR2 SASEGT. The DNA for the CDR3 is TGTGCCAGCAGAGACGGGGATAGGACCACTGAAGCTTTCTTT. This gives the protein CASRDGDRTTEAFF.

The genes are TRBV24-1 and TRBJ1-5, with 10 nucleotides matching TRBD1. Per germline, CDR1 KGHDR and CDR2 SFDVKD. With 5 bases clipped from V and 5 bases from J, the junction kept 2 bases outside the gene matches. CDR3 length equals 14 residues. The CDR3 DNA follows: TGTGCCACCAGTGGGACAGGGGGTTATCAGCCCCAGCATTTT. It translates to CATSGTGGYQPQHF.

This clonotype was observed a few times. This chain connects TRBV6-2 or TRBV6-3 to TRBJ1-2; tentatively, D is TRBD1 (5 bases). The CDR3 extends over 13 amino acids. Germline values: CDR1 MNHEY, CDR2 SVGEGT. V gave up 0 bases and J gave up 8 bases, with 10 bases separating them. The CDR3 sequence: CASSYSTGRGYTF. Here the CDR3 DNA reads TGTGCCAGCAGTTACTCTACAGGACGCGGCTACACCTTC.

The chain combines TRBV12-3 or TRBV12-4 with TRBJ1-5; D uncertain. V gave up 2 bases and J gave up 9 bases, with 11 bases separating them. CDR3 length: 13 residues. As DNA, the CDR3 is TGTGCCAGCAGTTTATTACGACTTAGGCCCCAGCATTTT. Its translation: CASSLLRLRPQHF.